The entry that follows covers one TCR beta chain sequence. This clonotype has just a few counts. No antigen is known for it. Per-nucleotide qualities are absent, and no much larger clonotype sits a single base away. CDR1 and CDR2 were assigned from the germline V gene (reference sequence) as MNHEY and SMNVEV. From its cysteine to its phenylalanine, the CDR3 spans 16 amino acids. CDR3 DNA only is kept here, 48 bases in frame from base 1. The library was obtained by 5' RACE. The instrument given in TCRdb is Illumina HiSeq 2500. A second PCR of about 7 to 12 cycles was run with a J-beta primer mix and a sample-barcoded 5' primer. A template-switch 5' adaptor carrying 12 random nucleotides introduced a unique molecular identifier onto each TCR beta cDNA molecule. At least 2.5 million CDR3-containing paired-end reads were obtained from each sample. First-strand cDNA was synthesized from all RNA with the Mint cDNA synthesis kit, primed by a TRBC-specific oligonucleotide. Following uracil-DNA glycosylase treatment, a first 18-cycle PCR with universal primers M1SS and BC2_uni_R was performed on all cDNA. Processing in the source paper ran as follows. Each sample was normalized by randomly selecting 1 million high-quality reads, each carrying a distinct molecular identifier. Instead of being binned into consensus sequences, reads that shared molecular identifiers were thrown out. MiTCR, set to a Q25 quality threshold and the strictest error-elimination algorithm, was used for CDR3 identification, clonotype clustering and error correction. A nonparametric unseen species model with Euler transformation was used to estimate lower-bound total TCR beta diversity. TCRdb cleaned the public reads at Q25 with fastp, built clones with MiXCR and kept in-frame beta chains. Identical CDR3 protein sequences are pooled into one entry, listed with their most common genes and DNA. The V and J calls and clone size come from TCRdb's table, not from the authors' own analysis. This sample is represented by hundreds of thousands of distinct CDR3 sequences; 24% of them were singletons. Clones ranked in the top ten supply just under 9% of the sample.

The data belong to a study of blood T cells in healthy people across ages (dated by TCRdb to between 2014 and 2017). With respect to the entire study: Template switching captured roughly one uniquely barcoded TCR beta cDNA molecule per two T cells in model experiments. To track age-related changes in TCR beta repertoire diversity, the study relied on deep sequencing normalized with unique cDNA molecular identifiers. Four age groups were formed from the donors: young (average approximately 15 years), middle-aged (around 39), aged (approximately 60) and long-lived (82). Two additional independent replicas of 1 million unique cDNA reads from the same blood draw were analyzed for two donors (one aged 18 to 29 and one aged 80 or older). What the work shows at the level of the full study, not this receptor alone: The percentage of naive T cells measured by flow cytometry correlated strongly with observed TCR beta diversity. Because the CMV infection status of the donors was unknown, age-related changes in expanded clonotypes may potentially have been confounded. As age increased, observed TCR beta diversity per million T cells dropped in a roughly linear way, and a significant reduction was already evident by age 40. The long-lived group showed more naive CD4+ T cells, fewer expanded clones and increased TCR diversity than the aged group, suggesting age selection. Conclusive comparison of naive and antigen-experienced compartments was prevented by the profiling of bulk unsorted PBMCs. Total diversity estimates from one million sequenced T cells were considered lower bounds and underestimates.

The donors were about 40 Caucasian individuals from Russia, aged roughly 6 to 100 years, who were systemically healthy. Around 9.9 milliliters of peripheral blood were collected from each donor into EDTA-treated Vacutainer tubes. Ficoll-Paque density-gradient centrifugation was used to isolate PBMCs, with at least 6 million per sample. Total RNA, at least 6 micrograms per sample, was extracted from PBMCs with Trizol reagent. Naive CD45RAhigh/CD27high T cell percentages were measured by flow cytometry on a PBMC aliquot from every donor. These sequences were also reported in another study, on T cells of mothers and their children. The second paper further reports: Donors were nine systemically healthy Caucasian individuals: three mothers and their six children. cDNA synthesis consumed the entire amount of extracted RNA, loaded at approximately 1.6 ug RNA in each 15 ul reaction. In the second PCR, sample barcodes and 2-4 random nucleotides were introduced via the M1S primer. More than 9 million TCR beta CDR3 reads were obtained from each mother, and roughly 3 million reads were obtained from each child. TCR recombination output is similarly shaped by thymic selection in related and unrelated pairs, with a minor effect exerted by inherited differences. Related mother-child pairs always showed normalized repertoire overlap that was slightly higher than in unrelated mother-child pairs, though the difference was never significant. Persistent microchimeric T cell clones were not detected, at a sensitivity of approximately 100 clones per million clonotypes. Deep NGS was used in the study to compare the TCR beta repertoires of mothers and children and to look for features that separate related mother-child pairs from unrelated individuals. Mothers averaged roughly 40 +/- 4 years of age and children averaged 11 +/- 4 years. After adapters were ligated using NEBNext reagents, the libraries underwent 100+100 nt paired-end sequencing on an Illumina HiSeq 2000. Mother and child libraries were prepared a month apart and sequenced in separate runs to prevent cross-contamination. For each donor, between about 500,000 and 2,200,000 distinct TCR beta clonotypes were identified. Naive TCR beta clonotypes were estimated from low-frequency clonotypes matched to each donor's FACS-determined naive share, without sorting.

The sequenced material came from blood. Recombination joined TRBV27 with TRBJ2-5, and TRBD2 aligns with 9 junction nucleotides. The J call may not be correct, given that the DNA end is closer to TRBJ2-1. The sequence came from a boy aged 5-17 years in good health. The DNA is TGTGCCAGCAGAATGAAGCGGGAGGTACCTTCCAATGAGCAGTTCTTC. This yields the protein CASRMKREVPSNEQFF.